This entry lists 8 T cell receptor beta chains sequenced from one sample in a study of CD8 T cells in Susac syndrome. Roughly 0.45 to 1 ug RNA was reverse transcribed with random hexamers. Via MiXCR, TCRdb re-called the immunoSEQ multiplex PCR reads, giving one row per CDR3 protein. The sample gives approximately 110,000 distinct CDR3 sequences, approximately 96% of which show up once; 0.087% is in the top ten. Sequences were obtained from CD4+ T cells from PBMCs. Receptor source: a human donor in good health.

About this clonotype: The junction departs from the called germline gene at one end, perhaps through a read error. This chain links TRBV6-5 with TRBJ2-6, with 12 bases aligning to TRBD2. Germline V gene data show CDR1 as MNHEY and CDR2 as SVGAGI. This CDR3 has 16 amino acids. The CDR3 nucleotides read TGTGCCAGCAGTTTACTAGCGGGAGGTGGGGCCAACGTCCTGACCTTC. This translates into CASSLLAGGGANVLTF.

The V and J genes are TRBV18 and TRBJ2-5; D possibly corresponds to TRBD2 (5 bases). The CDR3 has 13 residues. Germline lookup yields CDR1 KGHSH and CDR2 LQKENI. Deletions cut 6 bases from V and 4 bases from J, with 12 bases between. The CDR3 is CASSWTELETQYF. In nucleotides, the CDR3 is TGTGCCAGCTCCTGGACTGAACTAGAGACCCAGTACTTC.

This clonotype has just one count. The rearrangement uses TRBV3-1 and TRBJ2-1; D ambiguous. The length of the CDR3 is 15 residues. The germline V gene has CDR1 LGHDT and CDR2 YNNKEL (reference sequence). The V end was cut by 4 bases, the J end by 0 bases, with 10 bases between. CDR3 DNA: TGTGCCAGCAGCCGTAGTCTGAGCTCCTACAATGAGCAGTTCTTC. It is translated as CASSRSLSSYNEQFF.

The rearrangement joins TRBV27 to TRBJ1-2; D gene uncertain. Deletions cut 2 bases from V and 4 bases from J, with 11 bases between. This CDR3 comprises 14 residues. Germline lookup yields CDR1 MNHEY and CDR2 SMNVEV (reference sequence). For the CDR3, the DNA is TGTGCCAGCAGTTTAACAGCCGCCGGCTATGGCTACACCTTC. It specifies CASSLTAAGYGYTF.

The rearrangement uses TRBV2 and TRBJ2-1; no clear D gene. Trimming removed 6 bases at V and 3 bases at J, with 9 bases between. The V gene's germline CDR1 is SNHLY and CDR2 FYNNEI. The CDR3 has 13 residues. CDR3 loop: CASSRNFYNEQFF. In nucleotides, the CDR3 is TGTGCCAGCAGCAGGAACTTCTACAATGAGCAGTTCTTC.

Turning to this clonotype: A junction boundary mismatches the germline segment, possibly from a read error. V is TRBV29-1 and J is TRBJ1-1, with 10 nucleotides matching TRBD1. Germline lookup yields CDR1 SQVTM and CDR2 ANQGSEA. The CDR3 runs to 12 residues. CDR3 sequence reads: CSAGTGDTEAFF. CDR3 DNA: TGCAGCGCCGGGACAGGGGACACTGAGGCTTTCTTT.

The rearrangement links TRBV7-9 to TRBJ2-7; the D is unclear. Germline loops: CDR1 SEHNR, CDR2 FQNEAQ (reference sequence). V was trimmed by 1 base and J by 4 bases, leaving 5 bases between them. This CDR3 is 12 amino acids long. The CDR3 sequence: CASSLVDYEQYF. The CDR3 DNA sequence: TGTGCCAGCAGCTTAGTTGATTACGAGCAGTACTTC.

The chain recombines TRBV27 with TRBJ2-3, with D possibly TRBD1 on 5 matching bases. This CDR3 spans 14 amino acids. Germline V gene sequence: CDR1 MNHEY, CDR2 SMNVEV (reference sequence). V was trimmed by 2 bases and J by 9 bases, leaving 15 bases between them. The CDR3 region has the DNA TGTGCCAGCAGTTTACCGCGCTTGGACAAAACGCAGTATTTT. Translated, it gives CASSLPRLDKTQYF.